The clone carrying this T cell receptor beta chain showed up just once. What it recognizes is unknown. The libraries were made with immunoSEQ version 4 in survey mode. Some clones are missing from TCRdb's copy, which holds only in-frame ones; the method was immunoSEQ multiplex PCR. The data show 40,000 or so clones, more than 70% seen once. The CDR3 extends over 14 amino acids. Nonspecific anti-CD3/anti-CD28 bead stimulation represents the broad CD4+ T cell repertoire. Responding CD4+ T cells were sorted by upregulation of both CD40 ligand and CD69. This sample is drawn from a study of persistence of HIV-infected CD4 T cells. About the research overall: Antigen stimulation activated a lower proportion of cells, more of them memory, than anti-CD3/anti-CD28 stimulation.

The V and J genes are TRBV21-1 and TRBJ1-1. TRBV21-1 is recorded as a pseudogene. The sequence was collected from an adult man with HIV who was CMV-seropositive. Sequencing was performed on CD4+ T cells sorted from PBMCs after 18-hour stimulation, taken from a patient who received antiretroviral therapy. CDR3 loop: CAGPYGALNTEAFF. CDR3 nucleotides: TGTGCCGGACCTTACGGGGCCCTAAACACTGAAGCTTTCTTT.